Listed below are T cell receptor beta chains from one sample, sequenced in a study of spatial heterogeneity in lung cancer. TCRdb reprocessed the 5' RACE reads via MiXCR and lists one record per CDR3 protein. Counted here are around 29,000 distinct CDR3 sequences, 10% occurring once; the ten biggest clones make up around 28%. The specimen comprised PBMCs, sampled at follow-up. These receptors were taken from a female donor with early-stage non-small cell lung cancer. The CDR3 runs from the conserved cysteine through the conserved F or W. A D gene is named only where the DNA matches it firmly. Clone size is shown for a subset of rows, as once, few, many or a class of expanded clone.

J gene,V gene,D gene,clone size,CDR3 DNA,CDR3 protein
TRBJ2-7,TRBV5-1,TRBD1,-,TGCGCCAGCAGCGCCGGGACAGGGGTGACCACCTACGAGCAGTACTTC,CASSAGTGVTTYEQYF
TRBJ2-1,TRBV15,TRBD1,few,TGTGCCACCAGCGGTGGACAGGGTTACAATGAGCAGTTCTTC,CATSGGQGYNEQFF
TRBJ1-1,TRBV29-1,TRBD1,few,TGCAGCGTGAGACGGGACAGGGGAGACACTGAAGCTTTCTTT,CSVRRDRGDTEAFF
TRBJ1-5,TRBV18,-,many,TGTGCCAGCTCACCACAGGCCCAGGGTTCTGGCAATCAGCCCCAGCATTTT,CASSPQAQGSGNQPQHF
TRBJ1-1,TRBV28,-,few,TGTGCCAGCTTCCGAGGGAACACTGAAGCTTTCTTT,CASFRGNTEAFF
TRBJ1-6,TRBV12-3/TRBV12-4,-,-,TGTGCCAGCAGTTTATCCAGGGCGGATTCATCCCTCCACTTT,CASSLSRADSSLHF
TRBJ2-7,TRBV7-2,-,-,TGTGCCAGCAGCTTTTGGGAGGTAGACGAGCAGTACTTC,CASSFWEVDEQYF
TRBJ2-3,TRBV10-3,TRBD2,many,TGTGCCATCAGTGAGTCGGCTAGCGGAGGCACAGATACGCAGTATTTT,CAISESASGGTDTQYF
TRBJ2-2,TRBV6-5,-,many,TGTGCCAGCAGTTGGAGCACCGGGGAGCTGTTTTTT,CASSWSTGELFF
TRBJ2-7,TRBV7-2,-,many,TGTGCCAGCAGTATAGGGGTTGGGGAACTCTACGAGCAGTACTTC,CASSIGVGELYEQYF
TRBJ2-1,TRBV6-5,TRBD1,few,TGTGCCAGCAGTCGCGGACAGGGATGGTGGAATGAGCAGTTCTTC,CASSRGQGWWNEQFF
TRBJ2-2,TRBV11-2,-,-,TGTGCCAGCAGCCAAAGGACAGCCTCGAACACCGGGGAGCTGTTTTTT,CASSQRTASNTGELFF
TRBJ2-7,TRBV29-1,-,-,TGCAGCGTTGCGGGCAGGCCTGGCTCCTACGAGCAGTACTTC,CSVAGRPGSYEQYF
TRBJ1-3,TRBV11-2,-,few,TGTGCCAGCAGTCTGGGGTTTGGTGGAAACACCATATATTTT,CASSLGFGGNTIYF
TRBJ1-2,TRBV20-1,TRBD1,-,TGCAGTGCAATGACAGGGGTTAACTATGGCTACACCTTC,CSAMTGVNYGYTF
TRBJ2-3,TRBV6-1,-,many,TGTGCCAGCAGTGAAGTAAGCAGGGGATACTCCGGAGATACGCAGTATTTT,CASSEVSRGYSGDTQYF
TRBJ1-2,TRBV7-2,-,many,TGTGCCAGCAGCCCAGACCCCCCCCCAGTACCATCTGGCTACACCTTC,CASSPDPPPVPSGYTF
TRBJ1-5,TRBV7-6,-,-,TGTGCCAGCAGCTTAAGCCCCGGGGGGCCCCAGCATTTT,CASSLSPGGPQHF
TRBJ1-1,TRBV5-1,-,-,TGCGCCAGCTTCTCCTATACTCAGGGAAGAGCTTTCTTT,CASFSYTQGRAFF
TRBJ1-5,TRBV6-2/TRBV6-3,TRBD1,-,TGTGCCAGCAGTTACGCCGACAGGGCCAATCAGCCCCAGCATTTT,CASSYADRANQPQHF
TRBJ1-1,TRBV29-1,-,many,TGCAGCGTTGTAGATGTCGGCACTGAAGCTTTCTTT,CSVVDVGTEAFF
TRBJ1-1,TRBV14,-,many,TGTGCCAGCAGCCAGACCTCCATTGGGCTCGAAGCTTTCTTT,CASSQTSIGLEAFF
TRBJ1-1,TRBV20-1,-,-,TGCAGTGCTAGCCTTGGGCCCTTCCTGAACACTGAAGCTTTCTTT,CSASLGPFLNTEAFF
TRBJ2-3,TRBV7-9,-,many,TGTGCCAGCAGCTCCGGGGAAGATACGCAGTATTTT,CASSSGEDTQYF
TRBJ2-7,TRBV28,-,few,TGTGCCAGCAGTCCCCTTCGAGGTTACGAGCAGTACTTC,CASSPLRGYEQYF
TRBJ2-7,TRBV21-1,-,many,TGTGCCAGCAGCAAAGAGAACGGGACAGGAGTACCCTACGAGCAGTACTTC,CASSKENGTGVPYEQYF
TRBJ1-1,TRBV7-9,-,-,TGTGCCAGCAGCTTAGGAGGGGACACTGAAGCTTTCTTT,CASSLGGDTEAFF
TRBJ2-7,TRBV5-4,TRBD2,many,TGTGCCAGCAGTTTCCGGGGAGCGGGGCGTTACGAGCAGTACTTC,CASSFRGAGRYEQYF
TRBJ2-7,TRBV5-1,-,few,TGCGCCAGCAGCTTGTGGAGCTCCAGCTCCTACGAGCAGTACTTC,CASSLWSSSSYEQYF
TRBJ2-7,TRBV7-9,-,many,TGTGCCAGCAGCCCTAGTGGCAGTTACGAGCAGTACTTC,CASSPSGSYEQYF
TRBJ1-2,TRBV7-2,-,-,TGTGCCAGCAGCTTAGCCCCAGACTTCTATGGCTACACCTTC,CASSLAPDFYGYTF
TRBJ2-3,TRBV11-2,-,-,TGTGCCACGGGAGTCGGCGGAGGAAGGGATACGCAGTATTTT,CATGVGGGRDTQYF
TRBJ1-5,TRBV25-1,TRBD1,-,TGTGCCAGCGGGGAGGGACAGGGGATACGCAATCAGCCCCAGCATTTT,CASGEGQGIRNQPQHF
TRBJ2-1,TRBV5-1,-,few,TGCGCCAGCAGCTTGTGGAGCGGCAATGAGCAGTTCTTC,CASSLWSGNEQFF
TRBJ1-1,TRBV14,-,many,TGTGCCAGCAGCCAAGACCTGACAGAGAACACTGAAGCTTTCTTT,CASSQDLTENTEAFF
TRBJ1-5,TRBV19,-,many,TGTGCCAGTAGTATTCTGGCGAATCAGCCCCAGCATTTT,CASSILANQPQHF
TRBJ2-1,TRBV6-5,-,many,TGTGCCAGCAGTTACTCGTCTGGAAACAATGAGCAGTTCTTC,CASSYSSGNNEQFF
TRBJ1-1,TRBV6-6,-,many,TGTGCCAGCATTCAGGGCTGGGGCACTGAAGCTTTCTTT,CASIQGWGTEAFF
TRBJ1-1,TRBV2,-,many,TGTGCCAGCAGTGGGCTGACAGGGAACACTGAAGCTTTCTTT,CASSGLTGNTEAFF
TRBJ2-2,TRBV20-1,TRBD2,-,TGCAGTGCTAGACTAGCGGGGGCGAACACCGGGGAGCTGTTTTTT,CSARLAGANTGELFF
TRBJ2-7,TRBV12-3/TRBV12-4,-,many,TGTGCCAGCAGTTTACTACAGCCCTACGAGCAGTACTTC,CASSLLQPYEQYF
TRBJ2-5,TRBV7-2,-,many,TGTGCCAGCAGCTTGGGTACAGGCGGCCTCTACCAAGAGACCCAGTACTTC,CASSLGTGGLYQETQYF